Presented here are 12 T cell receptor beta chains from one specimen sequenced in a study of metastatic and nonmetastatic thyroid tumors. Using MiXCR, TCRdb reanalyzed the PCR reads. The sample lists around 35,000 clones; over 15% were seen once. The entire patient cohort was treatment-naive prior to thyroid surgery. Sequences were obtained from blood. Receptor source: a female donor with papillary thyroid cancer or a benign thyroid nodule (not recorded which). Some clones in this sample may be carry-over from other donors' samples.

The chain links TRBV20-1 to TRBJ1-6, with D unresolved. V lost 6 bases, J lost 9 bases, and 9 bases lay in between. The CDR3 has 11 residues. Germline V CDR1 and CDR2: DFQATT, SNEGSKA (reference sequence). CDR3 loop: CSAKESSPLHF. In nucleotides, the CDR3 is TGCAGTGCAAAAGAGAGTTCACCCCTCCACTTT.

By share of the sample, this clone is medium-sized (0.01 to 0.1%). The rearrangement uses TRBV6-1 and TRBJ2-7; D gene ambiguous. This CDR3 is 16 amino acids long. From germline, CDR1 is MNHNS and CDR2 SASEGT. Trimming stripped 2 bases from V and 7 bases from J, with 21 bases between. CDR3 bases: TGTGCCAGCAGTGAATGGAGTAGGGTCCTAGTAGGGGAGCAGTACTTC. Protein sequence: CASSEWSRVLVGEQYF.

This clone was recorded many times. The chain links TRBV19 to TRBJ1-2, with D perhaps matching TRBD1 (5 bases). Germline V gene sequence: CDR1 LNHDA, CDR2 SQIVND (reference sequence). The CDR3 totals 15 residues. V was shortened by 2 bases and J by 4 bases, with 14 bases between the two germline ends. In DNA, the CDR3 is TGTGCCAGTAGTATACAGGCAGGGAAAAGCTATGGCTACACCTTC. Its protein is CASSIQAGKSYGYTF.

This clone was observed many times. This CDR3 is also generated by other DNA sequences in the sample. The gene calls are TRBV19 and TRBJ2-3, with 7 bases matching TRBD2. The CDR3 loop spans 17 amino acids. V was pared by 3 bases and J by 2 bases, with 11 bases of the junction left unmatched. Germline assignment: CDR1 LNHDA and CDR2 SQIVND (reference sequence). The CDR3 DNA sequence: TGTGCCAGTAGTATTGGTCAAACGGGAGGACACACAGATACGCAGTATTTT. It yields the protein CASSIGQTGGHTDTQYF.

This sequence joins TRBV5-8 and TRBJ1-1; D gene uncertain. The CDR3 runs to 14 residues. The germline V and J ends were trimmed by 1 base and 1 base, with 8 bases remaining between them. Per germline, CDR1 SGHTS and CDR2 YDEGEE. DNA for the CDR3: TGTGCCAGCAGCTTGCGGACGACGAACACTGAAGCTTTCTTT. Its protein is CASSLRTTNTEAFF.

This clone has a count of ten or more. This chain joins TRBV6-1 and TRBJ2-2; no clear D gene. CDR1 and CDR2 from the germline V gene are MNHNS and SASEGT. This CDR3 comprises 14 residues. Trimming stripped 3 bases from V and 6 bases from J, with 11 bases between. CDR3 sequence (DNA): TGTGCCAGCAGTGACCGGGTCGCGGCCGGGGAGCTGTTTTTT. Its translation: CASSDRVAAGELFF.

The chain carries TRBV29-1 and TRBJ1-2, with a tentative D call TRBD1 (6 bases). The length of the CDR3 is 15 residues. Trimming left V 7 bases short and J 7 bases short, with 25 bases between. Germline assignment: CDR1 SQVTM and CDR2 ANQGSEA. DNA of the CDR3: TGCAGCGCTCCCACCTGGGGCGGGGGCGAAGGTGGCTACACCTTC. Translation gives CSAPTWGGGEGGYTF.

This clone was observed at least ten times. The gene calls are TRBV20-1 and TRBJ2-7; D perhaps matches TRBD1 (6 bases). Germline lookup yields CDR1 DFQATT and CDR2 SNEGSKA (reference sequence). With 5 bases removed from V and 3 bases from J, the gap between germline ends came to 8 bases. The CDR3 loop spans 11 amino acids. The CDR3 region has the DNA TGCAGTGCTGAGACAGGCTACGAGCAGTACTTC. It encodes CSAETGYEQYF.

By sample fraction, this clone is medium-sized. The rearrangement joins TRBV6-5 to TRBJ1-5, with D possibly matching TRBD1 (6 bases). The CDR3 loop spans 18 amino acids. Germline loops: CDR1 MNHEY, CDR2 SVGAGI. V lost 0 bases to trimming and J lost 2 bases, with 17 bases between them. The CDR3 protein is CASSYSDPGAWGNQPQHF. The DNA for the CDR3 is TGTGCCAGCAGTTACTCCGATCCGGGGGCATGGGGCAATCAGCCCCAGCATTTT.

This clone was found a few times. An end of the junction does not agree with germline; a read error may underlie this. The V and J genes are TRBV6-6 and TRBJ2-2; TRBD2 agrees at 10 bases. Germline CDR1 and CDR2: MNHNY and SVGAGI (reference sequence). This CDR3 is 18 amino acids long. Written as DNA, the CDR3 is TGTGCCAGCAGCGTAATAGCGGGGGGACTAGCTGGGACCGTGGAGCTGTTTTTT. Protein: CASSVIAGGLAGTVELFF.

The V call is TRBV20-1, the J call TRBJ2-7; 8 positions agree with TRBD1. After removal of 5 bases from V and 4 bases from J, the junction contained 10 bases not matched to a gene. There are 14 residues in the CDR3. Germline V gene sequence: CDR1 DFQATT, CDR2 SNEGSKA (reference sequence). The CDR3 coding sequence is TGCAGTGCTTTGATTCCAGGGGGCTCGTACGAGCAGTACTTC. It is translated as CSALIPGGSYEQYF.

This clone was detected many times. The rearrangement joins TRBV3-1 to TRBJ2-7, with a possible D match to TRBD2 (5 bases). CDR1 is LGHDT, CDR2 YNNKEL, per germline (reference sequence). The CDR3 has 13 residues. Trimming cost V 0 bases and J 4 bases, with 7 bases left between them. CDR3 protein: CASSQDRGYEQYF. As DNA, the CDR3 is TGTGCCAGCAGCCAAGATCGAGGGTACGAGCAGTACTTC.